The 28 T cell receptor beta chains listed next were all sequenced from one sample in a study of blood T cell repertoires in COVID-19. TCRdb keeps only in-frame clones here, not all; method: immunoSEQ multiplex PCR. The sample consists of some 200,000 clones, 86% of them appearing once. Sequenced input: peripheral blood. All receptors come from a woman between 50 and 59 years old with acute or convalescent COVID-19.

The chain employs TRBV5-4 and TRBJ2-3; 8 bases agree with TRBD2. This CDR3 has 15 amino acids. Germline V lookup: CDR1 SGHNT, CDR2 YYREEE (reference sequence). Trimming cost V 0 bases and J 3 bases; bases outside gene matches: 3. CDR3 loop: CASSLGGGITDTQYF. The DNA of the CDR3 is TGTGCCAGCAGCTTGGGCGGGGGGATAACAGATACGCAGTATTTT. The variable domain in full, completed from reference TRBV5-4 and TRBJ2-3, reads ETGVTQSPTHLIKTRGQQVTLRCSSQSGHNTVSWYQQALGQGPQFIFQYYREEENGRGNFPPRFSGLQFPNYSSELNVNALELDDSALYLCASSLGGGITDTQYFGPGTRLTVL.

As DNA, the CDR3 is TGTGCCACCAGCCCGGGGAGGGATGTGGGCTACGAGCAGTACTTC. Amino acids: CATSPGRDVGYEQYF. The chain has TRBV15 and TRBJ2-7; 7 nucleotides align to TRBD2. V gave up 5 bases and J gave up 3 bases; unmatched junction bases: 10. Per germline, CDR1 LNHNV and CDR2 YYDKDF (reference sequence). The CDR3 spans 15 residues. Full variable domain (remainder filled in from reference TRBV15 and TRBJ2-7): DAMVIQNPRYQVTQFGKPVTLSCSQTLNHNVMYWYQQKSSQAPKLLFHYYDKDFNNEADTPDNFQSRRPNTSFCFLDIRSPGLGDTAMYLCATSPGRDVGYEQYFGPGTRLTVT.

The chain joins TRBV5-1 to TRBJ2-3; 15 bases agree with TRBD2. Germline loops: CDR1 SGHRS, CDR2 YFSETQ. V was pared by 4 bases and J by 0 bases, with 6 bases of the junction left unmatched. This CDR3 has 18 amino acids. DNA of the CDR3: TGCGCCAGCAGCGTGACCGGGACTAGCGGGGGGAGCACAGATACGCAGTATTTT. It is translated as CASSVTGTSGGSTDTQYF.

V is TRBV10-2 and J is TRBJ1-4; 7 positions match TRBD1. Germline V lookup: CDR1 WSHSY, CDR2 SAAADI. The CDR3 spans 14 residues. With V trimmed by 6 bases and J by 5 bases, 6 bases remained unmatched. The CDR3: CASRQTGANEKLFF. The CDR3 nucleotides are TGCGCCAGCAGACAAACAGGGGCGAATGAAAAACTGTTTTTT.

The V gene is TRBV5-1, the J gene TRBJ2-3; perhaps TRBD2 as D (7 bases). V gave up 0 bases and J gave up 6 bases, with 14 bases separating them. CDR3 size: 15 residues. Germline CDR1 reads SGHRS; CDR2 reads YFSETQ. The CDR3 loop reads CASSLGGGAEDTQYF. CDR3 DNA: TGCGCCAGCAGCTTGGGAGGGGGGGCCGAGGATACGCAGTATTTT. Full variable domain (rest looked up from reference TRBV5-1 and TRBJ2-3): KAGVTQTPRYLIKTRGQQVTLSCSPISGHRSVSWYQQTPGQGLQFLFEYFSETQRNKGNFPGRFSGRQFSNSRSEMNVSTLELGDSALYLCASSLGGGAEDTQYFGPGTRLTVL.

This chain connects TRBV7-2 to TRBJ2-1; maybe TRBD2 (6 bases). V was clipped by 2 bases and J by 6 bases, with 17 bases between them. The CDR3 consists of 16 residues. Germline CDR1 reads SGHTA; CDR2 reads FQGNSA. This CDR3 reads CASSLYPDGSRNEQFF. The DNA for the CDR3 is TGTGCCAGCAGCTTATATCCGGACGGGAGCCGCAATGAGCAGTTCTTC.

The rearrangement uses TRBV5-4 and TRBJ2-7; maybe TRBD2 (5 bases). The CDR3 sequence is 12 residues long. Germline CDR1 is SGHNT and CDR2 is YYREEE (reference sequence). V was pared by 2 bases and J by 2 bases, with 5 bases between. CDR3 amino acids: CASSFGAYEQYF. As DNA, the CDR3 is TGTGCCAGCAGCTTCGGGGCCTACGAGCAGTACTTC.

The V call is TRBV6-6, the J call TRBJ2-6; TRBD1 aligns across 7 bases. CDR3 length equals 15 residues. CDR1 and CDR2 (germline): MNHNY, SVGAGI (reference sequence). Losses at the gene ends were 6 bases for V and 7 bases for J; bases not matched to a gene: 9. The CDR3 here is CASSRNRGTANVLTF. The CDR3 DNA sequence: TGTGCCAGCAGCCGCAACAGGGGAACAGCCAACGTCCTGACTTTC.

The chain recombines TRBV19 with TRBJ2-3, with D possibly TRBD2 on 6 matching bases. Germline V gene data show CDR1 as LNHDA and CDR2 as SQIVND (reference sequence). CDR3 size: 13 residues. V gave up 7 bases and J gave up 6 bases, with 14 bases separating them. The CDR3: CASTAEGWDTQYF. The CDR3 bases are TGTGCCAGTACCGCGGAGGGGTGGGATACGCAGTATTTT.

The V gene is TRBV6-5, the J gene TRBJ1-1; D is uncertain. CDR3 size: 15 residues. V lost 4 bases and J 3 bases, leaving 15 bases between the germline ends. Germline V lookup: CDR1 MNHEY, CDR2 SVGAGI. CDR3 DNA sequence: TGTGCCAGCAGTTTGGTTTCGCTTCGAGACACTGAAGCTTTCTTT. It translates to CASSLVSLRDTEAFF.

J is TRBJ2-2 and V is TRBV14, with 10 bases identical to TRBD2. Germline V lookup: CDR1 SGHDN, CDR2 FVKESK. This CDR3 comprises 15 residues. With V trimmed by 3 bases and J by 3 bases, 1 base remained unmatched. This CDR3 is CASSQLAGDTGELFF. The CDR3 nucleotides are TGTGCCAGCAGCCAGCTAGCGGGAGACACCGGGGAGCTGTTTTTT.

This clone was counted once. This chain uses TRBV3-1 (or the pseudogene TRBV3-2) with TRBJ2-3; 8 bases fit TRBD2. The germline gives CDR1 LGHDT, CDR2 YNNKEL (reference sequence). The CDR3 covers 17 residues. V was clipped by 0 bases and J by 5 bases; unmatched bases: 10. CDR3 region: CASSQDKEVSGVDTQYF. The CDR3 nucleotides are TGTGCCAGCAGCCAAGATAAAGAGGTTAGCGGGGTAGATACGCAGTATTTT.

The chain links TRBV19 to TRBJ2-5; perhaps TRBD2 as D (6 bases). Trimming removed 4 bases from V and 5 bases from J, with 11 bases in between. This CDR3 is 13 amino acids long. From germline, CDR1 is LNHDA and CDR2 SQIVND (reference sequence). DNA of the CDR3: TGTGCCAGTAGTACCGGACTAACGGAGACCCAGTACTTC. It translates to CASSTGLTETQYF.

The V and J genes are TRBV12-3 or TRBV12-4 and TRBJ1-4; 7 positions match TRBD1. The CDR3 has 13 residues. The J segment lost 7 bases and the V segment lost 5 bases, leaving 4 bases of the junction unmatched. The CDR3 spells CASSPGQVEKLFF. The CDR3 DNA reads TGTGCCAGCAGTCCTGGACAGGTTGAAAAACTGTTTTTT.

This chain links TRBV5-5 with TRBJ1-2, with a possible D match to TRBD1 (5 bases). Germline V gives CDR1 SGHKS, CDR2 YYEKEE (reference sequence). The length of the CDR3 is 14 residues. V was pared by 0 bases and J by 4 bases, with 10 bases between. CDR3 residues: CASSLGAGRYGYTF. CDR3 nucleotide sequence: TGTGCCAGCAGCTTGGGGGCAGGGCGCTATGGCTACACCTTC.

The chain carries TRBV5-6 and TRBJ2-2; D call uncertain. The CDR3 length is 15 residues. Germline lookup yields CDR1 SGHDT and CDR2 YYEEEE. Trimming left V 2 bases short and J 6 bases short, with 14 bases between. The CDR3 spells CASSLLKKFSGELFF. The CDR3, as DNA: TGTGCCAGCAGCTTACTTAAGAAGTTTTCCGGGGAGCTGTTTTTT.

The rearrangement links TRBV11-2 to TRBJ2-5, with 8 bases lining up with TRBD2. Germline V CDR1 and CDR2: SGHAT, FQNNGV. The CDR3 runs 16 residues. The V gene end was trimmed by 4 bases and the J gene end by 0 bases; junction bases not matched to a gene: 7. CDR3 sequence reads: CASSWGGSGDQETQYF. The DNA for the CDR3 is TGTGCCAGCAGCTGGGGGGGTAGCGGGGACCAAGAGACCCAGTACTTC.

In nucleotides, the CDR3 is TGCGCCAGCAGCTTGGAAGTAGCGCCATACAATGAGCAGTTCTTC. Amino acid sequence: CASSLEVAPYNEQFF. The V and J genes are TRBV5-1 and TRBJ2-1; the D gene is possibly TRBD2 (5 bases). Germline V gene sequence: CDR1 SGHRS, CDR2 YFSETQ. There are 15 residues in the CDR3. Trimming stripped 0 bases from V and 4 bases from J, with 11 bases between.

This CDR3 reads CASSLELAYEQYF. The DNA for the CDR3 is TGTGCCAGCAGCTTAGAACTAGCGTACGAGCAGTACTTC. The chain has TRBV7-8 and TRBJ2-7, with 7 positions matching TRBD2. The V segment lost 1 base and the J segment 4 bases; nucleotides outside the gene matches: 1. CDR3 length: 13 amino acids. Germline V gene sequence: CDR1 SGHVS, CDR2 FQNEAQ. Based on the CDR3 plus reference TRBV7-8 and TRBJ2-7, the full variable domain is GAGVSQSPRYKVAKRGQDVALRCDPISGHVSLFWYQQALGQGPEFLTYFQNEAQLDKSGLPSDRFFAERPEGSVSTLKIQRTQQEDSAVYLCASSLELAYEQYFGPGTRLTVT.

This clone was detected only a few times. The rearrangement links TRBV10-3 to TRBJ1-5, with D perhaps TRBD1 (6 bases). Trimming removed 5 bases at V and 3 bases at J, with 8 bases between. Germline CDR1 reads ENHRY; CDR2 reads SYGVKD. This CDR3 has 13 amino acids. The CDR3: CAISRQDNQPQHF. The CDR3 DNA reads as TGTGCCATCAGTAGACAGGACAATCAGCCCCAGCATTTT.

This clone is a singleton in its sample. The gene calls are TRBV19 and TRBJ2-5; 13 nucleotides line up with TRBD2. The trim removed 4 bases at V and 2 bases at J, leaving 10 bases unmatched. The CDR3 length is 18 residues. Germline-derived CDR1 and CDR2 are LNHDA and SQIVND (reference sequence). The CDR3 reads CASSRRLAGGPTQETQYF. The CDR3 DNA reads as TGTGCCAGTAGTAGGAGACTAGCGGGGGGTCCCACGCAAGAGACCCAGTACTTC.

This chain connects TRBV9 to TRBJ2-3, with TRBD1 as a possible D gene (6 bases). V dropped 4 bases and J dropped 0 bases, with 15 bases sitting between them. In germline, CDR1 is SGDLS, CDR2 YYNGEE. This CDR3 contains 16 residues. The CDR3 loop is CASSPGTISSTDTQYF. In DNA form, the CDR3 reads TGTGCCAGCAGCCCCGGGACAATCTCTAGCACAGATACGCAGTATTTT. The complete variable domain, with remaining parts taken from reference TRBV9 and TRBJ2-3, reads DSGVTQTPKHLITATGQRVTLRCSPRSGDLSVYWYQQSLDQGLQFLIQYYNGEERAKGNILERFSAQQFPDLHSELNLSSLELGDSALYFCASSPGTISSTDTQYFGPGTRLTVL.

The DNA of the CDR3 is TGTGCCAGCAGTGAGGGACTAGCGGGGTCAGAGACCCAGTACTTC. Translating it yields CASSEGLAGSETQYF. The chain couples TRBV6-2 or TRBV6-3 to TRBJ2-5; 13 bases fit TRBD2. The V gene end was trimmed by 5 bases and the J gene end by 4 bases; junction bases not matched to a gene: 4. Germline V lookup: CDR1 MNHEY, CDR2 SVGEGT. CDR3 length: 15 residues.

This CDR3 is CASSQVAGVINTGELFF. The CDR3 coding sequence is TGTGCCAGCAGCCAAGTAGCGGGGGTAATAAACACCGGGGAGCTGTTTTTT. This sequence joins TRBV4-2 and TRBJ2-2; 9 bases match TRBD2. CDR1 is LGHNA and CDR2 is YNFKEQ in the germline V gene. The CDR3 is 17 residues long. The ends lost 1 base at V and 2 bases at J; junction bases unmatched: 5.

The chain links TRBV6-2 or TRBV6-3 to TRBJ1-2; maybe TRBD1 (5 bases). CDR1 and CDR2 from the germline V gene are MNHEY and SVGEGT. This CDR3 is built from 15 residues. V gave up 2 bases and J gave up 8 bases, with 18 bases separating them. For the CDR3, the DNA is TGTGCCAGCAGTTACCCCGACCTAGGGGTACGCGGCTACACCTTC. It is translated as CASSYPDLGVRGYTF.

This rearrangement joins TRBV5-1 to TRBJ2-7; 8 nucleotides line up with TRBD1. CDR1 is SGHRS, CDR2 YFSETQ, per germline. Losses at the gene ends were 3 bases for V and 5 bases for J; bases not matched to a gene: 7. This CDR3 has 14 residues. CDR3 in DNA: TGCGCCAGCAGCTCGATAGACAGGGGCGACGAGCAGTACTTC. It codes for CASSSIDRGDEQYF.

This clone was seen only once. The V call is TRBV19, the J call TRBJ2-7, with D tentatively TRBD2 (6 bases). The germline CDR1 and CDR2 sequences are LNHDA and SQIVND (reference sequence). The CDR3 loop spans 15 amino acids. Trimming stripped 6 bases from V and 3 bases from J, with 18 bases between. This CDR3 is CASRRSEGLDYEQYF. For the CDR3, the DNA is TGTGCCAGTAGGAGGTCGGAGGGGCTGGACTACGAGCAGTACTTC. Supplemented by reference TRBV19 and TRBJ2-7, the full variable domain reads DGGITQSPKYLFRKEGQNVTLSCEQNLNHDAMYWYRQDPGQGLRLIYYSQIVNDFQKGDIAEGYSVSREKKESFPLTVTSAQKNPTAFYLCASRRSEGLDYEQYFGPGTRLTVT.

Only one count was recorded for this clone. The chain uses TRBV5-1 and TRBJ2-6, with D perhaps TRBD1 (5 bases). This CDR3 has 16 residues. Germline lookup yields CDR1 SGHRS and CDR2 YFSETQ. V lost 0 bases, J lost 0 bases, and 7 bases lay in between. The CDR3 reads CASSLAGNSGANVLTF. For the CDR3, the DNA is TGCGCCAGCAGCTTGGCAGGGAACTCTGGGGCCAACGTCCTGACTTTC.